This T cell receptor beta chain was profiled in a study of T cell repertoires in cytomegalovirus infection. Points from the study as a whole: There were HLA-C-restricted CMV-specific TCR beta clonotypes dominating the ex vivo response.

In this sample, this clonotype turned up a few times. No antigen is known for it. TCRdb itself ran the reads through MiXCR, one entry per CDR3 protein. The sample contains 170,000 or so distinct CDR3 sequences, 15% to 20% of which appear only once. Per the germline V gene, CDR1 is SEHNR and CDR2 is FQNEAQ (reference sequence). The CDR3 consists of 15 residues. The V and J ends lost 6 bases and 4 bases, in that order; junction bases with no gene match: 12. The chain carries TRBV7-9 and TRBJ2-7; 7 nucleotides line up with TRBD2. Material for sequencing was CD8+ T cells from PBMCs. The origin of this receptor is a human donor in good health (CMV status not recorded). Some clones in this sample may be carry-over from other donors' samples. The CDR3 spells CASSFTVGAGYEQYF. The CDR3, as DNA: TGTGCCAGCAGTTTCACGGTGGGAGCGGGGTACGAGCAGTACTTC.